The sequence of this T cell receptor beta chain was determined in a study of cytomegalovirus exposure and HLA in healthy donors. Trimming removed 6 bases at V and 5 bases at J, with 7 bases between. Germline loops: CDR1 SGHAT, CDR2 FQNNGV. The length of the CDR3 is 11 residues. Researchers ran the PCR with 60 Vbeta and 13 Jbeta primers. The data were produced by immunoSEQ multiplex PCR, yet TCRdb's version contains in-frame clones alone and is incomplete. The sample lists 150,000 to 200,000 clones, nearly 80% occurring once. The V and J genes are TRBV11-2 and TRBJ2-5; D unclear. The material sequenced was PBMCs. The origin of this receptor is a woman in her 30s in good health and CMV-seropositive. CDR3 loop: CASSPRETQYF. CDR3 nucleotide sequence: TGTGCCAGCAGTCCTAGGGAGACCCAGTACTTC.